Reported below is one TCR beta chain. This specimen belongs to a study of blood T cell repertoires in COVID-19. Profiled with immunoSEQ multiplex PCR; TCRdb holds only in-frame clones, not every one. The data show approximately 210,000 clones, roughly 87% seen once. The CDR3 loop spans 16 amino acids. The V segment lost 4 bases and the J segment 2 bases; nucleotides outside the gene matches: 9. CDR1 SGHDN and CDR2 FVKESK come from the germline V gene. The chain recombines TRBV14 with TRBJ2-5; 8 nucleotides agree with TRBD1. Sequencing was done on a sample of peripheral blood. This sequence was found in a man aged 40-49 years with active or convalescent COVID-19. The CDR3 spells CASSPKWTGLQETQYF. CDR3 in DNA: TGTGCCAGCAGCCCGAAATGGACAGGGCTACAAGAGACCCAGTACTTC.